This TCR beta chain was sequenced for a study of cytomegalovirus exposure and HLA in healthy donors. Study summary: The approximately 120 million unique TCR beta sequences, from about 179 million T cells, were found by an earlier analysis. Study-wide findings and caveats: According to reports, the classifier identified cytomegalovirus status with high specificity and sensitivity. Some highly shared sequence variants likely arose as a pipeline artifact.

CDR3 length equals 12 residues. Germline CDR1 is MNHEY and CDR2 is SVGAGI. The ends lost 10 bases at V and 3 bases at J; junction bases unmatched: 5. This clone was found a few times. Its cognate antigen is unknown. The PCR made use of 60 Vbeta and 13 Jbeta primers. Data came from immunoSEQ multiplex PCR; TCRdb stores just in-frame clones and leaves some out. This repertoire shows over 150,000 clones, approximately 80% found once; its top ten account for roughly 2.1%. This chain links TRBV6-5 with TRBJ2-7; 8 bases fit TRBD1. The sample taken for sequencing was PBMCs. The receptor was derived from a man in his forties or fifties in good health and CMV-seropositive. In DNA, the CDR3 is TGTGCCACCCGGACAGGGTACTACGAGCAGTACTTC. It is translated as CATRTGYYEQYF.